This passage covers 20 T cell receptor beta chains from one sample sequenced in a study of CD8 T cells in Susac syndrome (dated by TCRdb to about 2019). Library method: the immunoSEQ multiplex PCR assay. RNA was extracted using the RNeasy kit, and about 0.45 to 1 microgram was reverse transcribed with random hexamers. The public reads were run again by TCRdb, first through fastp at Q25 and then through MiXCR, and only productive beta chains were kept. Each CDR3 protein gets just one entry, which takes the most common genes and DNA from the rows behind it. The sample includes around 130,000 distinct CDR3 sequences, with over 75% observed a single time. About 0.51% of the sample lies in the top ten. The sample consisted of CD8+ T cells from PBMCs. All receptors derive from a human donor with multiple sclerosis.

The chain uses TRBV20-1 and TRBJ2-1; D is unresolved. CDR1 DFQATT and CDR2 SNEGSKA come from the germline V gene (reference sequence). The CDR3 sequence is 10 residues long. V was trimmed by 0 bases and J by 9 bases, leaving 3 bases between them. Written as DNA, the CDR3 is TGCAGTGCTAGAGATGGTGAGCAGTTCTTC. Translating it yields CSARDGEQFF.

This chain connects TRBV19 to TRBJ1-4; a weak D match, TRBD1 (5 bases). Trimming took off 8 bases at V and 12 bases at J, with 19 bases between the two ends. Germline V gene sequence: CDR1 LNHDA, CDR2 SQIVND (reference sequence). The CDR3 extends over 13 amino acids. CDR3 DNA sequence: TGTGCCAGTTATGAGGGGATGCTAGGGGAACTGTTTTTT. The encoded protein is CASYEGMLGELFF.

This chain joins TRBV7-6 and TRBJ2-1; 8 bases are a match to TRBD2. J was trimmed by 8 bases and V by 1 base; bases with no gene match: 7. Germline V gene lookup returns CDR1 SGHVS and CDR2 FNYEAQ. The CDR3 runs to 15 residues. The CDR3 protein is CASSLGFGGADEQFF. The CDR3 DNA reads TGTGCCAGCAGCTTAGGTTTCGGGGGGGCGGATGAGCAGTTCTTC.

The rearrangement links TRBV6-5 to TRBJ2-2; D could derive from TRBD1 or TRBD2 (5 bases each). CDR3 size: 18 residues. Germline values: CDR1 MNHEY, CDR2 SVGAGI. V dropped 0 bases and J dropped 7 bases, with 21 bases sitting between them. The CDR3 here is CASSYSSGIGEFVGELFF. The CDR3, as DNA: TGTGCCAGCAGTTACTCGAGTGGGATAGGGGAGTTTGTCGGGGAGCTGTTTTTT.

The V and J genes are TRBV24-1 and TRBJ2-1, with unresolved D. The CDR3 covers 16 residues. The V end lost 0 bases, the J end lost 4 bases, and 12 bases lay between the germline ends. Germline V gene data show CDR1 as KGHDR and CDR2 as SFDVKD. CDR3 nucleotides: TGTGCCACCAGTGATTTGCGCGCGCCTCGATACAATGAGCAGTTCTTC. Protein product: CATSDLRAPRYNEQFF.

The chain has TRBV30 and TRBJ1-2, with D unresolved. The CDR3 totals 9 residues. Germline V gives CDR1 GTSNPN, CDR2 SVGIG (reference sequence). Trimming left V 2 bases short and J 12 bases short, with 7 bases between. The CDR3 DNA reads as TGTGCCTGGAGTCCGCCCCACACCTTC. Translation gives CAWSPPHTF.

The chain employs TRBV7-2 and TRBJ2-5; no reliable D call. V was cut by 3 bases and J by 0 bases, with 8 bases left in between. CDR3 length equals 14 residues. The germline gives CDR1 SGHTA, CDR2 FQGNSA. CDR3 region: CASSLGINQETQYF. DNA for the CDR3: TGTGCCAGCAGCTTGGGGATAAACCAAGAGACCCAGTACTTC.

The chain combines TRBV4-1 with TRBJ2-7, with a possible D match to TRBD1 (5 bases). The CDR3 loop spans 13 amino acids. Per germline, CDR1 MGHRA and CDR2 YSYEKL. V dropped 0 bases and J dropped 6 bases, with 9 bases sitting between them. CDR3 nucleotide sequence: TGCGCCAGCAGCCAAGAATCAGGGTTCGAGCAGTACGTC. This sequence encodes CASSQESGFEQYV.

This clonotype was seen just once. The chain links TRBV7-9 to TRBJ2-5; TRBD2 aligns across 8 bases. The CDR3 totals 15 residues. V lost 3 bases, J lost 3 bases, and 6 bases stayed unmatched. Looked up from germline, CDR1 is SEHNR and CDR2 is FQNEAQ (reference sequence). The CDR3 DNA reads TGTGCCAGCAGCTTTATCTCGGGAGGGGAAGAGACCCAGTACTTC. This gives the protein CASSFISGGEETQYF.

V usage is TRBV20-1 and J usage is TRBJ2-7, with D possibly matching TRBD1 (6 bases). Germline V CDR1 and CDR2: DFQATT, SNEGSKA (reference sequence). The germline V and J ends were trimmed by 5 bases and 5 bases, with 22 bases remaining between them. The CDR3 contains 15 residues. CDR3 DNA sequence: TGCAGTGCTTCCCGGGGCAGGGGTACGATCGACGAGCAGTACTTC. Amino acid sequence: CSASRGRGTIDEQYF.

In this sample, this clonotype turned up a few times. CDR3 sequence: CASSSGSYNEQFF. The CDR3 nucleotides are TGTGCCAGCAGTTCGGGCTCCTACAATGAGCAGTTCTTC. The chain links TRBV6-1 to TRBJ2-1; D is undetermined. This CDR3 contains 13 residues. The V end lost 5 bases, the J end lost 0 bases, and 5 bases lay between the germline ends. Germline assignment: CDR1 MNHNS and CDR2 SASEGT.

This CDR3 reads CASSLGVLGLREKLFF. CDR3 nucleotide sequence: TGTGCCAGCAGCTTAGGAGTTTTGGGGTTGAGGGAAAAACTGTTTTTT. The rearrangement links TRBV7-9 to TRBJ1-4; D is undetermined. Germline-derived CDR1 and CDR2 are SEHNR and FQNEAQ (reference sequence). V shed 1 base and J shed 8 bases, with 17 bases lying between them. The CDR3 covers 16 residues.

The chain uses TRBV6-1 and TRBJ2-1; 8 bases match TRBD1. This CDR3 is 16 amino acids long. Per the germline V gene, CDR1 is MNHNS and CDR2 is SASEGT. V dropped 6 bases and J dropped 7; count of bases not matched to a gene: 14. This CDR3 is CASRIPGQVRGNEQFF. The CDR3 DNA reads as TGTGCCAGCAGGATTCCGGGACAGGTCAGGGGGAATGAGCAGTTCTTC.

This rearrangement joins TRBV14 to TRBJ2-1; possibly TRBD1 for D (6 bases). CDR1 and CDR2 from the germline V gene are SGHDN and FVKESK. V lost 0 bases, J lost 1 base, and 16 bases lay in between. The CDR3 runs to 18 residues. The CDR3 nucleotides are TGTGCCAGCAGCCAAGAAGGAAACAGGGCTAGGTCCTACAATGAGCAGTTCTTC. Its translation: CASSQEGNRARSYNEQFF.

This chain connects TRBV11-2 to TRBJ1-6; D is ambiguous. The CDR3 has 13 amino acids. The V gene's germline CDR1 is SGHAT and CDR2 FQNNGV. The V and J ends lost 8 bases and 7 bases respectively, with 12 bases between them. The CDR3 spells CASRSDPNSPLHF. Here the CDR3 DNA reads TGTGCCAGCCGTTCTGATCCGAATTCACCCCTCCACTTT.

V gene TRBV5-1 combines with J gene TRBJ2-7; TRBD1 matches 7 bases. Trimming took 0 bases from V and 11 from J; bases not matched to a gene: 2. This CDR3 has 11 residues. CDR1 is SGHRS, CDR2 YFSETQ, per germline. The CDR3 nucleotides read TGCGCCAGCAGCTTGGGGGACAGAGAGTACTTC. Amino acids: CASSLGDREYF.

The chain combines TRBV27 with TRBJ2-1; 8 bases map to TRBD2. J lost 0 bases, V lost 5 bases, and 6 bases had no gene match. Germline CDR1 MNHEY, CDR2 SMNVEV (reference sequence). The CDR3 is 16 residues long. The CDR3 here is CASSQIAGSSYNEQFF. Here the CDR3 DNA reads TGTGCCAGCAGTCAGATAGCGGGATCCTCCTACAATGAGCAGTTCTTC.

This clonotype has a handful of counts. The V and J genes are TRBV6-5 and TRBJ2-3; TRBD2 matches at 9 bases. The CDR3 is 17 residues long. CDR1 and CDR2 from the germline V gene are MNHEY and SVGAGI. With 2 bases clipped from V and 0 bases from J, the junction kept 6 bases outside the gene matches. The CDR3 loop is CASSYGASGTSTDTQYF. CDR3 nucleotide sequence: TGTGCCAGCAGTTACGGGGCTAGCGGGACTAGCACAGATACGCAGTATTTT.

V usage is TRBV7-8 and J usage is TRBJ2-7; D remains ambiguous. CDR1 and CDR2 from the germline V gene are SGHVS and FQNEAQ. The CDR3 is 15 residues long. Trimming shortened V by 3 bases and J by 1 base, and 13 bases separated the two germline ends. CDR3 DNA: TGTGCCAGCAGCTTTAATCGAGTAGAATCCTACGAGCAGTACGTC. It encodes CASSFNRVESYEQYV.

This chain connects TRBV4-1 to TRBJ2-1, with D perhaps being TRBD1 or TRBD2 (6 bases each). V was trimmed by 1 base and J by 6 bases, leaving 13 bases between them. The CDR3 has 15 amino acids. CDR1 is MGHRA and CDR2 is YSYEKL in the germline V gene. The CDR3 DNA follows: TGCGCCAGCAGCCAAGTTGGAGGGGGAGTCAATGAGCAGTTCTTC. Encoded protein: CASSQVGGGVNEQFF.